Shown below are 27 T cell receptor beta chains from a single sample sequenced in a study of cytomegalovirus exposure and HLA in healthy donors. This table comes from immunoSEQ multiplex PCR, and its TCRdb copy is limited to in-frame clones, with some not included. This table holds some 160,000 clones, roughly nine tenths found once. The sequenced sample was PBMCs. The receptors here all came from a man between 18 and 35 years old in good health and CMV-seronegative.

CDR3 DNA: TGTGCCAGCAGCTTAGCGCGGGGGACAGGGCCGAAAGAGACCCAGTACTTC. Protein product: CASSLARGTGPKETQYF. This sequence joins TRBV7-2 and TRBJ2-5; 9 nucleotides agree with TRBD1. Trimming at V came to 0 bases and at J to 3 bases, leaving 8 bases not matched to a gene. This CDR3 is 17 amino acids long. Germline CDR1 SGHTA, CDR2 FQGNSA. The full variable domain, in which reference TRBV7-2 and TRBJ2-5 provide the parts outside the CDR3, is GAGVSQSPSNKVTEKGKDVELRCDPISGHTALYWYRQSLGQGLEFLIYFQGNSAPDKSGLPSDRFSAERTGGSVSTLTIQRTQQEDSAVYLCASSLARGTGPKETQYFGPGTRLLVL.

V is TRBV5-6 and J is TRBJ1-4; 8 positions agree with TRBD1. The CDR3 length is 14 residues. The J segment lost 5 bases and the V segment lost 0 bases, leaving 0 bases of the junction unmatched. The germline gives CDR1 SGHDT, CDR2 YYEEEE. The DNA for the CDR3 is TGTGCCAGCAGCTTGGGACAGGGGAATGAAAAACTGTTTTTT. Amino acid sequence: CASSLGQGNEKLFF.

The V call is TRBV9, the J call TRBJ1-2, with 8 positions matching TRBD1. V lost 4 bases to trimming and J lost 7 bases; unmatched junction nucleotides: 9. The germline gives CDR1 SGDLS, CDR2 YYNGEE. CDR3 length: 14 amino acids. The CDR3 loop is CASSLQGGRAGYTF. The CDR3 DNA sequence: TGTGCCAGCAGCCTACAGGGGGGTAGGGCTGGCTACACCTTC.

V gene TRBV5-6 combines with J gene TRBJ2-1; D is uncertain. The V end was cut by 4 bases, the J end by 7 bases, with 12 bases between. Germline V gives CDR1 SGHDT, CDR2 YYEEEE. The CDR3 runs to 13 residues. The CDR3, as DNA: TGTGCCAGCAGCCCAGACTCGTCTAATGAGCAGTTCTTC. Residues: CASSPDSSNEQFF.

The rearrangement links TRBV21-1 to TRBJ2-7; the table assigns TRBD1, which was not confirmed against the DNA. TRBV21-1 is tagged as a pseudogene. The CDR3 is 12 residues long. The CDR3: CASIFYRDEQYV. The CDR3 nucleotides read TGTGCCAGCATCTTCTACAGGGACGAGCAGTACGTC.

This sequence joins TRBV7-9 and TRBJ1-2, with 10 positions matching TRBD1. CDR3 size: 16 residues. Trimming at V came to 3 bases and at J to 7 bases, leaving 11 bases not matched to a gene. Per germline, CDR1 SEHNR and CDR2 FQNEAQ (reference sequence). The CDR3: CASSLVRDRGGPGYTF. The CDR3, as DNA: TGTGCCAGCAGCTTGGTAAGGGACAGGGGTGGACCTGGCTACACCTTC.

The chain employs TRBV6-1 and TRBJ2-1, with no clear D. Trimming shortened V by 2 bases and J by 0 bases, and 8 bases separated the two germline ends. CDR3 length: 15 residues. Germline CDR1 is MNHNS and CDR2 is SASEGT. CDR3 bases: TGTGCCAGCAGTGAATTTGTTAGCTCCTACAATGAGCAGTTCTTC. It encodes CASSEFVSSYNEQFF.

On this clone: The same CDR3 also results from other DNA sequences found in this sample. The CDR3 sequence is CASRRTGGYEQYF. CDR3 DNA: TGTGCCAGCAGACGGACAGGGGGCTACGAGCAGTACTTC. The rearrangement uses TRBV27 and TRBJ2-7; 10 bases line up with TRBD1. J was trimmed by 3 bases and V by 6 bases; bases with no gene match: 2. The V gene's germline CDR1 is MNHEY and CDR2 SMNVEV (reference sequence). The CDR3 is made up of 13 amino acids.

The V call is TRBV14, the J call TRBJ2-1, with a weak D call TRBD2 (6 bases). V was shortened by 8 bases and J by 7 bases, with 18 bases between the two germline ends. This CDR3 comprises 14 residues. The germline V gene has CDR1 SGHDN and CDR2 FVKESK. For the CDR3, the DNA is TGTGCCAGCCGCCGCTGGAGGGGACGGAATGAGCAGTTCTTC. This translates into CASRRWRGRNEQFF.

This clone was counted between two and nine times. V usage is TRBV5-1 and J usage is TRBJ2-1; no clear D. Per germline, CDR1 SGHRS and CDR2 YFSETQ. Trimming removed 5 bases at V and 6 bases at J, with 18 bases between. CDR3 length equals 15 residues. The CDR3 reads CASSLTASVGNEQFF. CDR3 nucleotides: TGCGCCAGCAGTCTAACGGCTAGTGTCGGCAATGAGCAGTTCTTC. Using reference TRBV5-1 and TRBJ2-1 for the parts outside the CDR3, the full variable domain is KAGVTQTPRYLIKTRGQQVTLSCSPISGHRSVSWYQQTPGQGLQFLFEYFSETQRNKGNFPGRFSGRQFSNSRSEMNVSTLELGDSALYLCASSLTASVGNEQFFGPGTRLTVL.

The CDR3 loop reads CASGSQGINEKLFF. The CDR3 nucleotides are TGTGCCAGCGGGTCGCAGGGGATTAATGAAAAACTGTTTTTT. V gene TRBV2 combines with J gene TRBJ1-4, with a weak D call TRBD1 (6 bases). V dropped 8 bases and J dropped 4 bases, with 14 bases sitting between them. Per germline, CDR1 SNHLY and CDR2 FYNNEI. The CDR3 is made up of 14 amino acids.

The chain is built from TRBV6-6 and TRBJ1-2; no clear D. The V and J ends lost 0 bases and 5 bases respectively, with 13 bases between them. The CDR3 has 15 amino acids. Germline V lookup: CDR1 MNHNY, CDR2 SVGAGI (reference sequence). Written as DNA, the CDR3 is TGTGCCAGCAGTTACTCGACTGGCGGCTCTTATGGCTACACCTTC. Translation gives CASSYSTGGSYGYTF.

The CDR3 reads CASSTRDRGYNEQFF. CDR3 bases: TGTGCCAGCAGTACCCGGGACAGGGGATATAATGAGCAGTTCTTC. The chain employs TRBV6-5 and TRBJ2-1; 10 nucleotides align to TRBD1. The junction had 8 bases not matched to a gene; V was cut back by 5 bases and J by 7 bases. The CDR3 covers 15 residues. Germline loops: CDR1 MNHEY, CDR2 SVGAGI.

The chain carries TRBV5-1 and TRBJ1-1; 9 positions match TRBD1. V lost 7 bases, J lost 5 bases, and 6 bases stayed unmatched. The germline V gene encodes CDR1 SGHRS and CDR2 YFSETQ. The CDR3 length is 13 residues. CDR3 sequence (DNA): TGCGCCAGCTCAGACAGGGGGAAAACTGAAGCTTTCTTT. It is translated as CASSDRGKTEAFF.

This chain links TRBV7-8 with TRBJ1-5; D not resolved. The CDR3 runs 15 residues. CDR1 and CDR2 from the germline V gene are SGHVS and FQNEAQ. Trimming removed 4 bases from V and 1 base from J, with 11 bases in between. In nucleotides, the CDR3 is TGTGCCAGCAGCTCCTTTCGGGGAAGCAATCAGCCCCAGCATTTT. Protein: CASSSFRGSNQPQHF.

The chain uses TRBV7-9 and TRBJ2-1, with 12 bases that match TRBD2. Looked up from germline, CDR1 is SEHNR and CDR2 is FQNEAQ (reference sequence). CDR3 length: 15 residues. The V gene end was trimmed by 6 bases and the J gene end by 9 bases; junction bases not matched to a gene: 9. DNA for the CDR3: TGTGCCAGCAGGCCCGCTAGCGGGGGGGCCGGTGAGCAGTTCTTC. As protein: CASRPASGGAGEQFF.

This chain connects TRBV6-6 to TRBJ1-1, with D unclear. The V gene's germline CDR1 is MNHNY and CDR2 SVGAGI (reference sequence). The CDR3 is 13 amino acids. V lost 5 bases and J 4 bases, leaving 11 bases between the germline ends. This CDR3 reads CASSVGAVTEAFF. Here the CDR3 DNA reads TGTGCCAGCAGTGTCGGTGCCGTCACTGAAGCTTTCTTT.

The chain carries TRBV5-1 and TRBJ1-2; TRBD1 aligns across 7 bases. Germline V gene sequence: CDR1 SGHRS, CDR2 YFSETQ. The CDR3 consists of 14 residues. J gave up 2 bases and V 4 bases, and 5 bases lay outside the gene matches. The CDR3 nucleotides are TGCGCCAGCAGCACGGGACAGATCAACTATGGCTACACCTTC. Amino acids: CASSTGQINYGYTF.

V gene TRBV10-3 combines with J gene TRBJ2-1; TRBD1 matches 8 bases. With V trimmed by 6 bases and J by 7 bases, 11 bases remained unmatched. The CDR3 is 15 amino acids. The germline V gene has CDR1 ENHRY and CDR2 SYGVKD. CDR3 protein: CAIRRTGSQSNEQFF. CDR3 in DNA: TGTGCCATCAGGCGGACAGGGTCGCAATCGAATGAGCAGTTCTTC.

The chain links TRBV14 to TRBJ1-2; a possible D gene is TRBD1 (6 bases). V lost 4 bases, J lost 9 bases, and 15 bases lay in between. The germline V gene encodes CDR1 SGHDN and CDR2 FVKESK. This CDR3 has 13 amino acids. The CDR3 region has the DNA TGTGCCAGCAGCCCGACAGGCCTCCAGAGCTACACCTTC. Translation: CASSPTGLQSYTF. The variable domain in full, completed from reference TRBV14 and TRBJ1-2, reads EAGVTQFPSHSVIEKGQTVTLRCDPISGHDNLYWYRRVMGKEIKFLLHFVKESKQDESGMPNNRFLAERTGGTYSTLKVQPAELEDSGVYFCASSPTGLQSYTFGSGTRLTVV.

This chain joins TRBV19 and TRBJ2-4, with TRBD1 matching over 10 bases. The CDR3 loop spans 15 amino acids. Germline loops: CDR1 LNHDA, CDR2 SQIVND (reference sequence). V dropped 2 bases and J dropped 6; count of bases not matched to a gene: 4. Here the CDR3 DNA reads TGTGCCAGTAGTATACAAAGGACAGGGGGAAACATTCAGTACTTC. Protein product: CASSIQRTGGNIQYF.

V and J are TRBV11-2 and TRBJ2-2, with D unclear. Germline V gene sequence: CDR1 SGHAT, CDR2 FQNNGV. Trimming shortened V by 5 bases and J by 3 bases, and 10 bases separated the two germline ends. CDR3 size: 14 residues. Here the CDR3 reads CASSLGRHTGELFF. The CDR3 DNA sequence: TGTGCCAGCAGCCTTGGGCGACACACCGGGGAGCTGTTTTTT.

The rearrangement joins TRBV15 to TRBJ2-5; possibly TRBD2 for D (6 bases). Germline values: CDR1 LNHNV, CDR2 YYDKDF (reference sequence). V was clipped by 1 base and J by 5 bases, with 14 bases between them. The CDR3 length is 15 residues. The CDR3 sequence: CATSRAPLSGETQYF. As DNA, the CDR3 is TGTGCCACCAGCAGAGCCCCCCTGAGCGGGGAGACCCAGTACTTC.

This rearrangement joins TRBV4-1 to TRBJ1-6; no clear D gene. The V end lost 1 base, the J end lost 6 bases, and 13 bases lay between the germline ends. Germline lookup yields CDR1 MGHRA and CDR2 YSYEKL. The CDR3 length is 16 residues. As DNA, the CDR3 is TGCGCCAGCAGCCAAGCAGAGGGAACCCTTAATTCACCCCTCCACTTT. Its protein is CASSQAEGTLNSPLHF.

The chain links TRBV7-2 to TRBJ1-4; 9 bases align to TRBD1. The J segment lost 8 bases and the V segment lost 3 bases, leaving 10 bases of the junction unmatched. This CDR3 spans 16 amino acids. CDR1 is SGHTA and CDR2 is FQGNSA in the germline V gene. The CDR3 protein is CASSLEADRGGEKLFF. CDR3 nucleotides: TGTGCCAGCAGCTTGGAGGCGGACAGGGGAGGCGAAAAACTGTTTTTT.

The V call is TRBV19, the J call TRBJ2-2; 8 bases agree with TRBD1. V shed 8 bases and J 5 bases; nucleotides not matched to a gene: 10. The germline gives CDR1 LNHDA, CDR2 SQIVND (reference sequence). The CDR3 consists of 15 residues. This CDR3 is CASRAVGQGTGELFF. In nucleotides, the CDR3 is TGTGCCAGTCGCGCCGTCGGACAGGGTACCGGGGAGCTGTTTTTT.

The chain has TRBV7-8 and TRBJ1-2; TRBD1 matches at 10 bases. V dropped 5 bases and J dropped 3; count of bases not matched to a gene: 15. The CDR3 runs 18 residues. Per the germline V gene, CDR1 is SGHVS and CDR2 is FQNEAQ. This chain's CDR3 is CASSPLRIQGQGYYGYTF. DNA of the CDR3: TGTGCCAGCAGCCCATTAAGGATTCAGGGACAGGGGTACTATGGCTACACCTTC.